Listed here are 21 T cell receptor beta chains from one sample, sequenced in a study of identical twins listed by TCRdb under 2016. Receptor amplification or capture employed 5' RACE. Sequenced using an Illumina HiSeq 2000. TCRdb cleaned the public reads at Q25 with fastp, built clones with MiXCR and kept in-frame beta chains. Every distinct CDR3 protein forms one entry, paired with its most common genes and DNA. In all, the sample holds around 510,000 distinct CDR3 sequences, and 14% of those were seen once. The top ten constitute about 0.97% of the sample. The same specimen was also included in a second study, on yellow fever vaccine responses in identical twins.

The specimen sequenced was CD4+ T cells sorted from blood. These receptors were obtained from a woman under 30 in good health.

The V gene is TRBV28, the J gene TRBJ2-7; 8 positions match TRBD2. Trimming cost V 3 bases and J 4 bases; bases outside gene matches: 11. From germline, CDR1 is MDHEN and CDR2 SYDVKM. The CDR3 totals 16 residues. The CDR3 DNA follows: TGTGCCAGCAGTTTCCATCCAGCGGGAGTGGGGTACGAGCAGTACTTC. Protein: CASSFHPAGVGYEQYF.

The sample holds many counts of this clonotype. This chain joins TRBV10-3 and TRBJ1-6; TRBD1 might be the D (5 bases). Trimming pared 9 bases from V and 8 bases from J, leaving 14 bases between. The CDR3 has 13 amino acids. The germline V gene has CDR1 ENHRY and CDR2 SYGVKD. This chain's CDR3 is CAITRENDSPLHF. The CDR3 DNA follows: TGTGCCATTACCAGGGAAAATGATTCACCCCTCCACTTT.

The genes are TRBV5-1 and TRBJ2-3; possible D gene TRBD1, 5 bases. The CDR3 has 14 residues. Germline assignment: CDR1 SGHRS and CDR2 YFSETQ. Trimming removed 2 bases at V and 3 bases at J, with 10 bases between. The CDR3 reads CASSFAPGTDTQYF. As DNA, the CDR3 is TGCGCCAGCAGCTTCGCCCCAGGGACAGATACGCAGTATTTT.

The V call is TRBV6-5, the J call TRBJ1-2, with 9 positions matching TRBD1. The CDR3 extends over 14 amino acids. The J segment lost 7 bases and the V segment lost 4 bases, leaving 7 bases of the junction unmatched. The germline CDR1 and CDR2 sequences are MNHEY and SVGAGI. The CDR3, as DNA: TGTGCCAGCAGTTTCCCGGGACAGGGTTCTGGCTACACCTTC. This translates into CASSFPGQGSGYTF.

With regard to this clonotype: A much larger clone sits a single nucleotide away, making a read error possible. The chain couples TRBV6-5 to TRBJ1-1; D uncertain. Germline V CDR1 and CDR2: MNHEY, SVGAGI. V gave up 2 bases and J gave up 4 bases, with 2 bases separating them. The CDR3 length is 11 residues. CDR3: CASSYSTEAFF. Here the CDR3 DNA reads TGTGCCAGCAGTTACAGCACTGAAGCTTTCTTT.

The CDR3 reads CSAGSGITYEQYF. As DNA, the CDR3 is TGCAGTGCTGGTAGCGGGATCACCTACGAGCAGTACTTC. The chain links TRBV20-1 to TRBJ2-7, with 8 bases identical to TRBD2. The CDR3 has 13 residues. Trimming at V came to 5 bases and at J to 2 bases, leaving 5 bases not matched to a gene. Germline-derived CDR1 and CDR2 are DFQATT and SNEGSKA (reference sequence).

As concerns this clonotype: One end of the junction fails to match germline, which may point to a read error. This sequence joins TRBV6-1 and TRBJ2-1, with D perhaps being TRBD1 or TRBD2 (5 bases each). The CDR3 sequence is 15 residues long. Germline CDR1 reads MNHNS; CDR2 reads SASEGT. This CDR3 reads CVSSRGDQNYNEQFF. The CDR3 DNA reads TGTGTCAGCTCTAGAGGGGACCAAAACTACAATGAGCAGTTCTTC.

This chain joins TRBV9 and TRBJ2-5; the D is unclear. CDR1 and CDR2 (germline): SGDLS, YYNGEE. The CDR3 length is 14 residues. Trimming cost V 2 bases and J 1 base, with 9 bases left between them. The CDR3: CASSVCRTQETQYF. As DNA, the CDR3 is TGTGCCAGCAGCGTGTGTAGGACCCAAGAGACCCAGTACTTC.

Many counts were recorded for this clonotype. The J gene is TRBJ2-7, the V gene TRBV29-1; 11 positions match TRBD1. The junction had 6 bases not matched to a gene; V was cut back by 5 bases and J by 0 bases. The CDR3 consists of 15 residues. Germline CDR1 reads SQVTM; CDR2 reads ANQGSEA. This CDR3 is CSVLYGTGGSYEQYF. Written as DNA, the CDR3 is TGCAGCGTTCTCTACGGGACAGGGGGCTCCTACGAGCAGTACTTC.

The chain combines TRBV11-2 with TRBJ2-7; 9 bases agree with TRBD2. This CDR3 has 16 amino acids. CDR1 and CDR2 from the germline V gene are SGHAT and FQNNGV. V dropped 5 bases and J dropped 5; count of bases not matched to a gene: 13. CDR3 residues: CASSELGRGGDDEQYF. Here the CDR3 DNA reads TGTGCCAGCAGCGAATTAGGGCGGGGGGGAGACGACGAGCAGTACTTC.

The V gene is TRBV15, the J gene TRBJ2-7; 11 bases align to TRBD2. The trim removed 0 bases at V and 2 bases at J, leaving 3 bases unmatched. From germline, CDR1 is LNHNV and CDR2 YYDKDF (reference sequence). This CDR3 has 16 residues. CDR3 sequence: CATSRDVAGGPYEQYF. DNA for the CDR3: TGTGCCACCAGCAGAGATGTAGCGGGGGGGCCCTACGAGCAGTACTTC.

The J gene is TRBJ2-3, the V gene TRBV16, with D possibly matching TRBD1 (6 bases). This CDR3 spans 14 amino acids. Germline loops: CDR1 KGHSY, CDR2 FQNENV. V was trimmed by 4 bases and J by 5 bases, leaving 13 bases between them. CDR3 DNA: TGTGCCAGCAGCCCCGACCAGGGGAGAGATACGCAGTATTTT. Encoded protein: CASSPDQGRDTQYF.

This clonotype was counted only a few times. A junction end diverges from the germline sequence, so it may reflect a read error. The chain uses TRBV6-1 and TRBJ1-4, with D perhaps TRBD1 (6 bases). The CDR3 contains 14 residues. CDR1 is MNHNS and CDR2 is SASEGT in the germline V gene. This chain's CDR3 is CASREGGPNEKLFF. The CDR3 bases are TGTGCCAGCAGGGAAGGGGGGCCTAATGAAAAACTGTTTTTT.

This clonotype was detected only a few times. This sequence joins TRBV20-1 and TRBJ2-5; D perhaps matches TRBD2 (6 bases). V dropped 6 bases and J dropped 2 bases, with 19 bases sitting between them. CDR1 is DFQATT, CDR2 SNEGSKA, per germline (reference sequence). The CDR3 is made up of 15 amino acids. The CDR3 coding sequence is TGCAGTGCCCCTAAAGCGGGCCTAGAGCAAGAGACCCAGTACTTC. Translation gives CSAPKAGLEQETQYF.

The rearrangement uses TRBV5-6 and TRBJ2-1; TRBD2 is a possible D gene (7 bases). Trimming took 6 bases from V and 7 from J, leaving 17 bases between them. The CDR3 length is 14 residues. Per germline, CDR1 SGHDT and CDR2 YYEEEE. DNA for the CDR3: TGTGCCAGCAACTTAGGGGGAGGGGGTAATGAGCAGTTCTTC. It encodes CASNLGGGGNEQFF.

This clonotype was picked up a small number of times. One junction end does not reproduce the germline sequence, and a read error may be involved. The genes are TRBV7-7 and TRBJ2-2; 9 nucleotides line up with TRBD1. The CDR3 runs 16 residues. Germline CDR1 reads SSHAT; CDR2 reads FNYEAQ (reference sequence). CDR3: CASSPTGGLNTGELFF. As DNA, the CDR3 is TGTGCTAGCAGCCCCACAGGGGGCTTAAACACCGGGGAGCTGTTTTTT.

The rearrangement uses TRBV5-1 and TRBJ2-7; weak D call: TRBD1 (6 bases). The CDR3 sequence is 16 residues long. Germline V gene sequence: CDR1 SGHRS, CDR2 YFSETQ. The germline V and J ends were trimmed by 5 bases and 0 bases, with 18 bases remaining between them. DNA for the CDR3: TGCGCCAGCAGGCCAGGCCGACAGGCCCGCTCCTACGAGCAGTACTTC. Encoded protein: CASRPGRQARSYEQYF.

This clonotype turned up a few times. The V and J genes are TRBV6-2 or TRBV6-3 and TRBJ2-1; possibly TRBD2 for D (6 bases). The CDR3 totals 14 residues. The V end lost 7 bases, the J end lost 2 bases, and 12 bases lay between the germline ends. Germline CDR1 reads MNHEY; CDR2 reads SVGEGT. CDR3 nucleotides: TGTGCCAGCAATCGACTAGGGGCCTACAATGAGCAGTTCTTC. Protein: CASNRLGAYNEQFF.

This clonotype was observed a handful of times. CDR3 bases: TGTGCCAGCACTCCCACAGTTATGAACACTGAAGCTTTCTTT. This codes for CASTPTVMNTEAFF. The rearrangement links TRBV25-1 to TRBJ1-1; no firm D call. The CDR3 length is 14 residues. Between the trimmed V and J ends, which lost 7 bases and 0 bases, there was a span of 12 bases. Germline CDR1 and CDR2: MGHDK and SYGVNS.

The rearrangement uses TRBV4-2 and TRBJ2-7, with 7 nucleotides matching TRBD1. This CDR3 comprises 15 residues. In germline, CDR1 is LGHNA, CDR2 YNFKEQ. J was trimmed by 3 bases and V by 1 base; bases with no gene match: 6. The CDR3 sequence: CASSQALGTDYEQYF. CDR3 nucleotides: TGTGCCAGCAGCCAAGCCCTCGGGACAGACTACGAGCAGTACTTC.

This clonotype was counted between two and nine times. The chain combines TRBV24-1 with TRBJ2-3; possible D gene TRBD1, 6 bases. Germline V lookup: CDR1 KGHDR, CDR2 SFDVKD. The CDR3 totals 14 residues. Trimming stripped 6 bases from V and 0 bases from J, with 9 bases between. CDR3 sequence reads: CATSQTGSTDTQYF. The CDR3, as DNA: TGTGCCACCAGTCAGACAGGAAGCACAGATACGCAGTATTTT.